A selection of T cell receptor beta chains follows, all from one sample in a study of shared clonotypes between healthy human individuals. Generated by immunoSEQ multiplex PCR, the TCRdb table keeps only in-frame clones and is missing some. The sample lists nearly 2 million clones, 85% to 95% occurring once. Sequences were obtained from naive CD8+ T cells sorted from blood. Receptor source: a man aged 18-30 years in good health. Each CDR3 is given with its conserved first and last residue. The D gene is left open where the match is weak. A row's size may be missing; if present it is once, few, many or a size class.

V gene: TRBV5-6
D gene: TRBD1
clone size: .
J gene: TRBJ2-7
CDR3 protein: CASTPGQGVYEQYF
CDR3 DNA: TGTGCCAGCACCCCGGGACAGGGGGTCTACGAGCAGTACTTC

V gene: TRBV19
D gene: .
clone size: .
J gene: TRBJ1-2
CDR3 protein: CASSIDGETTANYGYTF
CDR3 DNA: TGTGCCAGTAGTATAGATGGGGAAACGACAGCTAACTATGGCTACACCTTC

V gene: TRBV27
D gene: .
clone size: few
J gene: TRBJ1-5
CDR3 protein: CASSLLGGNQPQHF
CDR3 DNA: TGTGCCAGCAGTTTGTTGGGGGGCAATCAGCCCCAGCATTTT

V gene: TRBV5-1
D gene: .
clone size: .
J gene: TRBJ2-7
CDR3 protein: CASSGDSSYEQYF
CDR3 DNA: TGCGCCAGCAGCGGAGACTCCTCCTACGAGCAGTACTTC

V gene: TRBV5-1
D gene: .
clone size: once
J gene: TRBJ1-6
CDR3 protein: CASSLEPGLAMVSPLHF
CDR3 DNA: TGCGCCAGCAGCTTGGAGCCCGGACTGGCAATGGTTTCACCCCTCCACTTT

V gene: TRBV28
D gene: .
clone size: .
J gene: TRBJ1-2
CDR3 protein: CASSLFRESYGYTF
CDR3 DNA: TGTGCCAGCAGTTTATTCAGGGAGAGCTATGGCTACACCTTC

V gene: TRBV5-1
D gene: TRBD1
clone size: .
J gene: TRBJ2-7
CDR3 protein: CASSLESPSGAGTGMDEQYF
CDR3 DNA: TGCGCCAGCAGCTTGGAGTCTCCGTCCGGGGCTGGGACAGGGATGGACGAGCAGTACTTC

V gene: TRBV11-3
D gene: TRBD2
clone size: once
J gene: TRBJ2-2
CDR3 protein: CASSSLAGNTGELFF
CDR3 DNA: TGTGCCAGCAGCTCTCTAGCGGGAAACACCGGGGAGCTGTTTTTT

V gene: TRBV27
D gene: .
clone size: .
J gene: TRBJ2-2
CDR3 protein: CASSLKTGELFF
CDR3 DNA: TGTGCCAGCAGTTTGAAGACCGGGGAGCTGTTTTTT

V gene: TRBV2
D gene: TRBD2
clone size: .
J gene: TRBJ2-7
CDR3 protein: CASSDDPGLAVYEQYF
CDR3 DNA: TGTGCCAGCAGTGACGACCCGGGACTAGCGGTATACGAGCAGTACTTC

V gene: TRBV2
D gene: .
clone size: .
J gene: TRBJ1-2
CDR3 protein: CASGTGYGYTF
CDR3 DNA: TGTGCCAGTGGGACGGGGTATGGCTACACCTTC

V gene: TRBV27
D gene: .
clone size: .
J gene: TRBJ1-4
CDR3 protein: CASSLSWAGGAGEKLFF
CDR3 DNA: TGTGCCAGCAGTTTATCTTGGGCCGGGGGCGCCGGAGAAAAACTGTTTTTT

V gene: TRBV7-2
D gene: TRBD2
clone size: .
J gene: TRBJ2-7
CDR3 protein: CASSSQTSGSYEQYF
CDR3 DNA: TGTGCCAGCAGCTCCCAGACTAGCGGGAGCTACGAGCAGTACTTC

V gene: TRBV6-5
D gene: TRBD2
clone size: .
J gene: TRBJ2-7
CDR3 protein: CASSYWASGNYEQYF
CDR3 DNA: TGTGCCAGCAGTTACTGGGCTAGCGGTAACTACGAGCAGTACTTC

V gene: TRBV19
D gene: TRBD2
clone size: .
J gene: TRBJ2-1
CDR3 protein: CASSPELAGAYNEQFF
CDR3 DNA: TGTGCCAGTAGTCCGGAACTAGCGGGAGCGTACAATGAGCAGTTCTTC

V gene: TRBV29-1
D gene: .
clone size: .
J gene: TRBJ1-4
CDR3 protein: CSVEWLDTFIPRGNEKLFF
CDR3 DNA: TGCAGCGTTGAGTGGCTCGACACCTTCATCCCTAGAGGAAATGAAAAACTGTTTTTT

V gene: TRBV13
D gene: .
clone size: .
J gene: TRBJ2-7
CDR3 protein: CASSLVRGSYEQYF
CDR3 DNA: TGTGCCAGCAGCTTAGTCAGGGGCTCCTACGAGCAGTACTTC

V gene: TRBV25-1
D gene: .
clone size: .
J gene: TRBJ2-7
CDR3 protein: CASSDTTTYEQYF
CDR3 DNA: TGTGCCAGCAGCGACACAACTACCTACGAGCAGTACTTC

V gene: TRBV10-3
D gene: .
clone size: .
J gene: TRBJ2-7
CDR3 protein: CAISESEEGVTKQYF
CDR3 DNA: TGTGCCATCAGTGAGTCAGAGGAGGGGGTAACGAAGCAGTACTTC

V gene: TRBV29-1
D gene: TRBD1
clone size: .
J gene: TRBJ1-2
CDR3 protein: CSVQGQGLYGYTF
CDR3 DNA: TGCAGCGTGCAGGGACAGGGCCTCTATGGCTACACCTTC

V gene: TRBV27
D gene: TRBD2
clone size: .
J gene: TRBJ2-1
CDR3 protein: CASSFRLAVYNEQFF
CDR3 DNA: TGTGCCAGCAGTTTTCGGCTAGCGGTCTACAATGAGCAGTTCTTC

V gene: TRBV6-5
D gene: .
clone size: once
J gene: TRBJ1-2
CDR3 protein: CASSLFLGDYGYTF
CDR3 DNA: TGTGCCAGCAGCCTATTTCTAGGGGACTATGGCTACACCTTC

V gene: TRBV6-6
D gene: .
clone size: .
J gene: TRBJ2-3
CDR3 protein: CASSYLSLLTDTQYF
CDR3 DNA: TGTGCCAGCAGTTACCTTAGCCTCCTCACAGATACGCAGTATTTT

V gene: TRBV4-2
D gene: .
clone size: .
J gene: TRBJ1-5
CDR3 protein: CASSQVDRGNQPQHF
CDR3 DNA: TGTGCCAGCAGCCAAGTTGACAGAGGCAATCAGCCCCAGCATTTT

V gene: TRBV9
D gene: TRBD1
clone size: .
J gene: TRBJ1-4
CDR3 protein: CASSVGGTGSEKLFF
CDR3 DNA: TGTGCCAGCAGCGTAGGAGGGACAGGGTCCGAAAAACTGTTTTTT

V gene: TRBV27
D gene: TRBD1
clone size: .
J gene: TRBJ1-4
CDR3 protein: CASSSHRGDEKLFF
CDR3 DNA: TGTGCCAGCAGTTCGCACAGGGGGGATGAAAAACTGTTTTTT

V gene: TRBV2
D gene: TRBD1
clone size: .
J gene: TRBJ1-4
CDR3 protein: CASSDGTGGREKLFF
CDR3 DNA: TGTGCCAGCAGTGACGGGACAGGGGGACGGGAAAAACTGTTTTTT

V gene: TRBV7-7
D gene: TRBD2
clone size: .
J gene: TRBJ2-7
CDR3 protein: CASSPLAGGTYEQYF
CDR3 DNA: TGTGCTAGCAGCCCCCTAGCGGGAGGCACCTACGAGCAGTACTTC

V gene: TRBV7-9
D gene: .
clone size: .
J gene: TRBJ2-7
CDR3 protein: CASSLQGRYEQYF
CDR3 DNA: TGTGCCAGCAGCTTACAAGGACGGTACGAGCAGTACTTC

V gene: TRBV6-5
D gene: .
clone size: .
J gene: TRBJ2-5
CDR3 protein: CATVGPQETQYF
CDR3 DNA: TGTGCCACCGTAGGCCCCCAAGAGACCCAGTACTTC

V gene: TRBV7-8
D gene: TRBD2
clone size: once
J gene: TRBJ2-7
CDR3 protein: CASSSGLAGVSRVEQYF
CDR3 DNA: TGTGCCAGCAGCTCGGGACTAGCGGGAGTAAGCCGGGTGGAGCAGTACTTC

V gene: TRBV19
D gene: TRBD1
clone size: .
J gene: TRBJ1-5
CDR3 protein: CASSKGQGNNQPQHF
CDR3 DNA: TGTGCCAGTAGTAAGGGACAGGGCAACAATCAGCCCCAGCATTTT

V gene: TRBV6-6
D gene: .
clone size: .
J gene: TRBJ2-3
CDR3 protein: CASSYLVGDTQYF
CDR3 DNA: TGTGCCAGCAGTTACCTCGTCGGGGATACGCAGTATTTT

V gene: TRBV10-1
D gene: .
clone size: .
J gene: TRBJ2-1
CDR3 protein: CASSEDSYNEQFF
CDR3 DNA: TGCGCCAGCAGTGAAGACTCCTACAATGAGCAGTTCTTC

V gene: TRBV7-3
D gene: TRBD2
clone size: .
J gene: TRBJ2-1
CDR3 protein: CASSFLAGGLNEQFF
CDR3 DNA: TGTGCCAGCAGCTTCCTAGCGGGGGGGCTCAATGAGCAGTTCTTC

V gene: TRBV6-5
D gene: TRBD1
clone size: .
J gene: TRBJ2-1
CDR3 protein: CASSYPGTGYNEQFF
CDR3 DNA: TGTGCCAGCAGTTACCCCGGGACAGGCTACAATGAGCAGTTCTTC